These T cell receptor beta chains were read from a single sample in a study of cytomegalovirus exposure and HLA in healthy donors. Here immunoSEQ multiplex PCR was the method, and the copy in TCRdb shows in-frame clones only, minus some. The sample has over 85,000 clones, 76% seen once. The source material was PBMCs. These receptor sequences come from a man aged 40-50 years in good health and CMV-seronegative. The CDR3 runs from the conserved cysteine through the conserved F or W. The order of the fields is V gene, D gene, J gene, clone size, CDR3 DNA, CDR3 protein. D genes are given only for firm matches. Clone size appears in some rows only: once, few, many, or a class for an expanded clone.

>TRBV28|TRBD2|TRBJ2-2|.
TGTGCCAGCAGTTTTTTAGGACTAGCCTACGGGGAGCTGTTTTTT
CASSFLGLAYGELFF
>TRBV9|.|TRBJ2-2|.
TGTGCCAGCAGCCCCTCGTGGAGCCTCGGGGAGCTGTTTTTT
CASSPSWSLGELFF
>TRBV27|.|TRBJ2-2|.
TGTGCCAGCATGGGATTACAGGGTGGCAACACCGGGGAGCTGTTTTTT
CASMGLQGGNTGELFF
>TRBV15|.|TRBJ2-7|.
TGTGCCACCAGCGTCTCAGGGGATTACGAGCAGTACTTC
CATSVSGDYEQYF
>TRBV6-1|TRBD2|TRBJ2-5|.
TGTGCCAGCAGTGAATCAGGACTAGCGGGAGTTGAGACCCAGTACTTC
CASSESGLAGVETQYF
>TRBV18|.|TRBJ2-1|.
TGTGCCAGCTCACCGGAGATTGGTGAGCAGTTCTTC
CASSPEIGEQFF
>TRBV9|TRBD1|TRBJ2-2|.
TGTGCCAGCAGCCCTAGTTTAGGGACAGGGAGACCCACCGGGGAGCTGTTTTTT
CASSPSLGTGRPTGELFF
>TRBV4-1|.|TRBJ2-2|.
TGCGCCAGCAGTCACCAAGTTCCGGGGAACACCGGGGAGCTGTTTTTT
CASSHQVPGNTGELFF
>TRBV27|TRBD1|TRBJ1-3|.
TGTGCCAGCAGCGGGACAGGGGCCCACACCATATATTTT
CASSGTGAHTIYF
>TRBV5-1|TRBD1|TRBJ2-1|once
TGCGCCAGCAGCGAAAACCTCGGACAGGGATCCTACAATGAGCAGTTCTTC
CASSENLGQGSYNEQFF
>TRBV7-2|.|TRBJ1-5|few
TGTGCCAGCAGCCGCACAGGGAATGCACGTGTCGGTCAGCCCCAGCATTTT
CASSRTGNARVGQPQHF
>TRBV18|.|TRBJ2-7|.
TGTGCCAGCTCACCAGGACAGACATCCTACGAGCAGTACTTC
CASSPGQTSYEQYF
>TRBV5-3|.|TRBJ2-5|.
TGTGCCAGAAGCCCGGGACAACTCCAAGAGACCCAGTACTTC
CARSPGQLQETQYF
>TRBV9|.|TRBJ1-4|.
TGTGCCAGCAGCCCCCTCTACAGCCATCATAATGAAAAACTGTTTTTT
CASSPLYSHHNEKLFF
>TRBV28|TRBD2|TRBJ2-7|.
TGTGCCAGCAGTTTACCACCCGGGACTAGCGGGGGGAATACCGCCTACGAGCAGTACTTC
CASSLPPGTSGGNTAYEQYF
>TRBV14|TRBD2|TRBJ2-6|.
TGTGCCAGCAGCCGCTACACTAGCGGGAAAAATATTGGGGCCAACGTCCTGACTTTC
CASSRYTSGKNIGANVLTF
>TRBV5-4|.|TRBJ2-1|once
TGTGCCAGCAGCCTCCGGAGGGGAAGAAGCAATGAGCAGTTCTTC
CASSLRRGRSNEQFF
>TRBV20-1|.|TRBJ1-3|.
TGCAGTGCTCGGGATGGAAACACCATATATTTT
CSARDGNTIYF
>TRBV11-3|TRBD1|TRBJ2-4|.
TGTGCCAGCAGTCTAGGGGTAGGGGGCCAGGGCATTCAGTACTTC
CASSLGVGGQGIQYF
>TRBV6-6|.|TRBJ1-5|.
TGTGCCAGCAGTTACTCGAGAGTCGATCAGCCCCAGCATTTT
CASSYSRVDQPQHF